Below, 17 T cell receptor beta chains from the same sample are listed, as sequenced in a study of T cells in Graves' hyperthyroidism and ophthalmopathy. Amplified regions were TCR beta CDR3 sequences from RNA transcripts. The HTBI primer set drove a first-round RT-PCR of the TCR CDR3. TCRdb called the multiplex PCR reads again in MiXCR, with one record for every CDR3 protein. The sample lists approximately 320,000 distinct CDR3 sequences, 16% seen once, with approximately 33% in the top ten. Sequencing was performed on blood. The receptors stem from a young man with Graves' hyperthyroidism.

This clonotype was seen repeatedly, ten times or more. The chain links TRBV11-3 to TRBJ2-7, with D tentatively TRBD2 (6 bases). Germline CDR1 and CDR2: SGHNT and YENEEA. With 5 bases removed from V and 4 bases from J, the gap between germline ends came to 18 bases. The CDR3 has 15 residues. CDR3 sequence reads: CASSPLGFGGYEQYF. The CDR3 DNA sequence: TGTGCCAGCAGCCCTCTGGGGTTCGGGGGTTACGAGCAGTACTTC.

Many counts were recorded for this clonotype. The chain recombines TRBV24-1 with TRBJ2-2; D not certain. There are 11 residues in the CDR3. Trimming left V 6 bases short and J 8 bases short, with 6 bases between. Germline V gene lookup returns CDR1 KGHDR and CDR2 SFDVKD. The CDR3 DNA follows: TGTGCCACCAGTTCTTGGGGGGAGCTGTTTTTT. Translated: CATSSWGELFF.

The table lists this clonotype with many counts. The V and J genes are TRBV3-1 and TRBJ2-7; 7 bases are a match to TRBD1. The germline CDR1 and CDR2 sequences are LGHDT and YNNKEL (reference sequence). The CDR3 is 14 amino acids. J gave up 7 bases and V 3 bases, and 9 bases lay outside the gene matches. For the CDR3, the DNA is TGTGCCAGCAGCCAGACAGGGACCCTGGGAGAGCAGTACTTC. Translated: CASSQTGTLGEQYF.

This clonotype appeared a few times. CDR3 nucleotide sequence: TGTGCCAGCAGTGAGGACAGGGGGACCCACGAGCAGTACTTC. Amino acids: CASSEDRGTHEQYF. The J gene is TRBJ2-7, the V gene TRBV27, with TRBD1 matching over 10 bases. Germline CDR1 is MNHEY and CDR2 is SMNVEV (reference sequence). There are 14 residues in the CDR3. V shed 5 bases and J 5 bases; nucleotides not matched to a gene: 6.

The chain couples TRBV6-6 to TRBJ1-5; no reliable D call. Trimming stripped 0 bases from V and 1 base from J, with 7 bases between. The V gene's germline CDR1 is MNHNY and CDR2 SVGAGI (reference sequence). This CDR3 spans 15 amino acids. CDR3: CASSYSRHSNQPQHF. CDR3 coding DNA: TGTGCCAGCAGTTACTCGCGGCACAGCAATCAGCCCCAGCATTTT.

This clonotype has a count of ten or more. The rearrangement uses TRBV20-1 and TRBJ2-5; 9 bases are a match to TRBD2. J gave up 4 bases and V 2 bases, and 11 bases lay outside the gene matches. The CDR3 spans 16 residues. CDR1 DFQATT and CDR2 SNEGSKA come from the germline V gene (reference sequence). CDR3 nucleotide sequence: TGCAGTGCTAGACCCCGTTTAGCGGGAGTCTCAGAGACCCAGTACTTC. It codes for CSARPRLAGVSETQYF.

As for this clonotype: A much larger clone differs by one base, so this may be a read error. This sequence joins TRBV20-1 and TRBJ2-1, with TRBD2 identical over 16 bases. The DNA end lines up better with TRBJ2-7; the J call may be wrong. The V gene's germline CDR1 is DFQATT and CDR2 SNEGSKA (reference sequence). This CDR3 region has 18 residues. The chain's CDR3 is CSAPGTSGRGAPYNEQYF. The DNA for the CDR3 is TGCAGTGCTCCCGGGACTAGCGGGAGGGGGGCCCCCTACAATGAGCAGTACTTC.

This clonotype was seen ten or more times. This chain joins TRBV11-2 and TRBJ2-2, with D hard to call. The CDR3 is 14 residues long. Germline loops: CDR1 SGHAT, CDR2 FQNNGV. V lost 0 bases and J lost 0, with 2 bases in between. Here the CDR3 DNA reads TGTGCCAGCAGCTTAGAACCGAACACCGGGGAGCTGTTTTTT. This encodes CASSLEPNTGELFF.

This clonotype was detected ten times or more. The J gene is TRBJ2-3, the V gene TRBV7-9; 10 bases are a match to TRBD2. This CDR3 has 16 amino acids. The V gene end was trimmed by 5 bases and the J gene end by 2 bases; junction bases not matched to a gene: 7. Germline loops: CDR1 SEHNR, CDR2 FQNEAQ (reference sequence). CDR3 DNA: TGTGCCAGCAGCCTAGATAGCGGGAGGTCCACAGATACGCAGTATTTT. Amino acid sequence: CASSLDSGRSTDTQYF.

This sequence joins TRBV4-2 and TRBJ2-2; perhaps TRBD2 as D (5 bases). The germline V and J ends were trimmed by 0 bases and 6 bases, with 8 bases remaining between them. Germline V lookup: CDR1 LGHNA, CDR2 YNFKEQ. CDR3 length equals 14 residues. The CDR3, as DNA: TGTGCCAGCAGCCAAGATCCGAGGGCCGGGGAGCTGTTTTTT. Residues: CASSQDPRAGELFF.

There are many counts of this clonotype. The chain joins TRBV27 to TRBJ1-1; D is unresolved. The CDR3 is 14 amino acids. The germline gives CDR1 MNHEY, CDR2 SMNVEV (reference sequence). Trimming stripped 1 base from V and 3 bases from J, with 9 bases between. DNA of the CDR3: TGTGCCAGCAGTTTATACGCCAGACACACTGAAGCTTTCTTT. Its translation is CASSLYARHTEAFF.

V and J are TRBV2 and TRBJ2-5; D not resolved. The CDR3 totals 18 residues. Deletions cut 6 bases from V and 5 bases from J, with 28 bases between. Looked up from germline, CDR1 is SNHLY and CDR2 is FYNNEI. The CDR3 DNA is TGTGCCAGCAGATACAGTAATATGGCTAACTACGACCTGGAGACCCAGTACTTC. Its translation is CASRYSNMANYDLETQYF.

The sample holds many counts of this clonotype. The V gene is TRBV11-2, the J gene TRBJ2-1; 8 bases map to TRBD2. The CDR3 runs to 15 residues. Germline CDR1 is SGHAT and CDR2 is FQNNGV. Trimming cost V 5 bases and J 4 bases; bases outside gene matches: 7. This CDR3 is CASSLRGGRYNEQFF. DNA for the CDR3: TGTGCCAGCAGCCTCAGGGGCGGGAGGTACAATGAGCAGTTCTTC.

The table lists this clonotype with a few counts. The genes are TRBV6-1 and TRBJ2-5; 7 bases match TRBD1. The CDR3 is 13 amino acids. Germline V lookup: CDR1 MNHNS, CDR2 SASEGT. Unmatched junction bases numbered 5, after V lost 5 bases and J lost 5 bases. The DNA for the CDR3 is TGTGCCAGCAGTCAGGACAGGACCGAGACCCAGTACTTC. As protein: CASSQDRTETQYF.

V gene TRBV14 combines with J gene TRBJ2-3, with no clear D. Germline-derived CDR1 and CDR2 are SGHDN and FVKESK. The ends were cut back, 2 bases at V and 4 bases at J, with 7 bases in the middle. The CDR3 has 13 residues. DNA of the CDR3: TGTGCCAGCAGCCAAAGGTGGGCAGATACGCAGTATTTT. Its translation is CASSQRWADTQYF.

This clonotype has at least ten counts. The chain couples TRBV7-3 to TRBJ2-3, with D perhaps assigned TRBD1 or TRBD2 (5 bases each). There are 13 residues in the CDR3. From germline, CDR1 is SGHTA and CDR2 FQGTGA. Trimming pared 5 bases from V and 3 bases from J, leaving 9 bases between. The CDR3 protein is CASSPGTTDTQYF. The CDR3 nucleotides read TGTGCCAGCAGCCCAGGGACGACAGATACGCAGTATTTT.

The chain combines TRBV7-9 with TRBJ2-1; 10 bases are a match to TRBD2. The ends lost 3 bases at V and 12 bases at J; junction bases unmatched: 14. Germline CDR1 SEHNR, CDR2 FQNEAQ (reference sequence). The CDR3 totals 16 residues. CDR3 residues: CASSFQEREGQVGQFF. Here the CDR3 DNA reads TGTGCCAGCAGCTTCCAAGAGCGGGAGGGCCAGGTGGGGCAGTTCTTC.